These T cell receptor beta chains were read from a single sample in a study of blood T cell repertoires in COVID-19. Method: immunoSEQ multiplex PCR; TCRdb's copy keeps in-frame clones and lacks some. The sample lists about 230,000 clones, more than 75% seen once, with 11% in the top ten. Material: peripheral blood. The receptors were gathered from a man over 45 with COVID-19, enrolled during active disease. Each CDR3 is given with its conserved first and last residue. Fields, in order: CDR3 DNA, CDR3 protein, J gene, D gene, V gene, clone size. D genes are given only for firm matches. The listing skips clone size in some rows; elsewhere it reads once, few, many or a size class.

DNA: TGTGCCAGCAGCTCCCTTAGCGGGGGCACCGGGGAGCTGTTTTTT
CDR3: CASSSLSGGTGELFF
J: TRBJ2-2
D: TRBD2
V: TRBV7-3
size: NA

DNA: TGCGCCAGCAGCTTGTTGGACTGGGAAGAGACCCAGTACTTC
CDR3: CASSLLDWEETQYF
J: TRBJ2-5
D: NA
V: TRBV5-1
size: NA

DNA: TGTGCCAGCTCACCTACTAGCGGGGGGCCCAATGAGCAGTTCTTC
CDR3: CASSPTSGGPNEQFF
J: TRBJ2-1
D: TRBD2
V: TRBV18
size: NA

DNA: TGTGCCAGCAGCTCCCTAGCGGGGGTCGATGAGCAGTTCTTC
CDR3: CASSSLAGVDEQFF
J: TRBJ2-1
D: TRBD2
V: TRBV7-3
size: NA

DNA: TGTGCCAGCAGTTACTCTCCGGACACCCAATCATATTTT
CDR3: CASSYSPDTQSYF
J: TRBJ1-3
D: NA
V: TRBV6-6
size: NA

DNA: TGTGCCAGCAGTGAGTCAGGGAACCTCTACGAGCAGTACTTC
CDR3: CASSESGNLYEQYF
J: TRBJ2-7
D: NA
V: TRBV6-1
size: NA

DNA: TGTGCCAGCTCTTGGACAGGGGGAACCACAGATACGCAGTATTTT
CDR3: CASSWTGGTTDTQYF
J: TRBJ2-3
D: TRBD1
V: TRBV18
size: once

DNA: TGTGCCAGCTCACCGTCCGGGACTTCCTACGAGCAGTACTTC
CDR3: CASSPSGTSYEQYF
J: TRBJ2-7
D: NA
V: TRBV18
size: NA

DNA: TGTGCCAGCAGTGTAAACAGGGGGCATGGTTCACCCCTCCACTTT
CDR3: CASSVNRGHGSPLHF
J: TRBJ1-6
D: TRBD1
V: TRBV28
size: NA

DNA: TGTGCCAGCAGTCCCAACCGGGGGGTCTCGAACACCGGGGAGCTGTTTTTT
CDR3: CASSPNRGVSNTGELFF
J: TRBJ2-2
D: TRBD2
V: TRBV28
size: once

DNA: TGTGCCAGCAGCTTGGGGACTTTAAACACTGAAGCTTTCTTT
CDR3: CASSLGTLNTEAFF
J: TRBJ1-1
D: NA
V: TRBV7-3
size: NA

DNA: TGCGCCAGCAGAAAGGGGACAGGGACGTCCATGGTCCAAGAGACCCAGTACTTC
CDR3: CASRKGTGTSMVQETQYF
J: TRBJ2-5
D: TRBD1
V: TRBV5-1
size: NA

DNA: TGTGCCAGCAGCTTGGAATTCGGGACTAGCTCAAAAGATACGCAGTATTTT
CDR3: CASSLEFGTSSKDTQYF
J: TRBJ2-3
D: TRBD2
V: TRBV5-4
size: once

DNA: TGTGCCAGCAGCAAAGGGCCCGGGGGTTACGAGCAGTACTTC
CDR3: CASSKGPGGYEQYF
J: TRBJ2-7
D: NA
V: TRBV21-1
size: once

DNA: TGTGCCAGCGGCATAGCGGGGCCTAATGAAAAACTGTTTTTT
CDR3: CASGIAGPNEKLFF
J: TRBJ1-4
D: NA
V: TRBV28
size: once

DNA: TGTGCCTGGAGTATAACACGGAGCGCTTACAATGAGCAGTTCTTC
CDR3: CAWSITRSAYNEQFF
J: TRBJ2-1
D: NA
V: TRBV30
size: NA

DNA: TGTGCCAGCAGCCCTGATAGGGGCGCGGTAGCTTTCTTT
CDR3: CASSPDRGAVAFF
J: TRBJ1-1
D: NA
V: TRBV7-3
size: few

DNA: TGTGCCAGCAGTTCGAGCCCAGGGTTCGGAAACACCATATATTTT
CDR3: CASSSSPGFGNTIYF
J: TRBJ1-3
D: NA
V: TRBV28
size: few

DNA: TGCAGTGCTAGTTCCGTTAGCGGGATTTTTGAGCAGTTCTTC
CDR3: CSASSVSGIFEQFF
J: TRBJ2-1
D: TRBD2
V: TRBV20-1
size: NA

DNA: TGTGCCAGCAGCCTGGGGGGAAGCTCCTACGAGCAGTACTTC
CDR3: CASSLGGSSYEQYF
J: TRBJ2-7
D: NA
V: TRBV9
size: few

DNA: TGTGCCAGCCTGACACCGACAGGCCCTATAGCCAAAAACATTCAGTACTTC
CDR3: CASLTPTGPIAKNIQYF
J: TRBJ2-4
D: NA
V: TRBV28
size: NA

DNA: TGTGCCAGCAGGCAAATCCTCGGGGCAGGGGGCCCAGATACGCAGTATTTT
CDR3: CASRQILGAGGPDTQYF
J: TRBJ2-3
D: TRBD1
V: TRBV28
size: NA

DNA: TGTGCCAGCAGCCCCGGGACAGGGGGACTTATCTATGGCTACACCTTC
CDR3: CASSPGTGGLIYGYTF
J: TRBJ1-2
D: TRBD1
V: TRBV5-8
size: once

DNA: TGCAGTGCTAGTCCGGACAGGGCGAACACTGAAGCTTTCTTT
CDR3: CSASPDRANTEAFF
J: TRBJ1-1
D: TRBD1
V: TRBV20-1
size: NA

DNA: TGCAGCGTGGCCCCGGGGTCTGGAAACACCATATATTTT
CDR3: CSVAPGSGNTIYF
J: TRBJ1-3
D: NA
V: TRBV29-1
size: NA

DNA: TGTGCCAGCAGCGCCCCGTCACAGGGGGCCTTTGAAAAACTGTTTTTT
CDR3: CASSAPSQGAFEKLFF
J: TRBJ1-4
D: TRBD1
V: TRBV7-6
size: NA

DNA: TGTGCCAGCAGTCCCACAGGGAGTAGACTGCCCCAGCATTTT
CDR3: CASSPTGSRLPQHF
J: TRBJ1-5
D: NA
V: TRBV28
size: NA

DNA: TGTGCCAGCAGTCGCGGGACAGTCCAAGAGACCCAGTACTTC
CDR3: CASSRGTVQETQYF
J: TRBJ2-5
D: NA
V: TRBV6-5
size: NA

DNA: TGTGCCAGCAGCCAAGAGCTAGCGGACTCCTACGAGCAGTACTTC
CDR3: CASSQELADSYEQYF
J: TRBJ2-7
D: TRBD2
V: TRBV4-2
size: NA

DNA: TGCAGTGCGGGACTAGTCTATGAGCAGTTCTTC
CDR3: CSAGLVYEQFF
J: TRBJ2-1
D: TRBD2
V: TRBV20-1
size: NA

DNA: TGTGCCATCAGTGAGGTGACAGGGCCTGGAAACACCATATATTTT
CDR3: CAISEVTGPGNTIYF
J: TRBJ1-3
D: TRBD1
V: TRBV10-3
size: NA

DNA: TGCAGCGTTGAACGGGACAGGGCGTGGGAGACCCAGTACTTC
CDR3: CSVERDRAWETQYF
J: TRBJ2-5
D: TRBD1
V: TRBV29-1
size: NA

DNA: TGTGCCAGCAGCGGACAGGGGGGACAGCCCCAGCATTTT
CDR3: CASSGQGGQPQHF
J: TRBJ1-5
D: TRBD1
V: TRBV12-3/TRBV12-4
size: NA

DNA: TGTGCCAGCAGACGGACAGGGGAAGGCAATCAGCCCCAGCATTTT
CDR3: CASRRTGEGNQPQHF
J: TRBJ1-5
D: TRBD1
V: TRBV6-5
size: few

DNA: TGTGCCAGCAGTCCCCGGGGAGGGATCTATGGCTACACCTTC
CDR3: CASSPRGGIYGYTF
J: TRBJ1-2
D: NA
V: TRBV6-5
size: NA

DNA: TGTGCCAGCAGTTTGGGGGGACCCGGGACGTTTGAGCAGTACTTC
CDR3: CASSLGGPGTFEQYF
J: TRBJ2-7
D: NA
V: TRBV27
size: NA

DNA: TGTGCCAGCTCACCTGCAGACAGGGGGAAGTGGAGCTATGGCTACACCTTC
CDR3: CASSPADRGKWSYGYTF
J: TRBJ1-2
D: TRBD1
V: TRBV18
size: NA

DNA: TGCGCCAGCGCAGAAGGGTCGTCTAGCGGGAACAATGAGCAGTTCTTC
CDR3: CASAEGSSSGNNEQFF
J: TRBJ2-1
D: TRBD2
V: TRBV5-1
size: NA

DNA: TGTGCCTGGAACAGGGGTGTAATTGGAAACACCATATATTTT
CDR3: CAWNRGVIGNTIYF
J: TRBJ1-3
D: TRBD1
V: TRBV30
size: NA

DNA: TGTGCCAGCAGGCCCGCAGGACTAGCGGGAGCCACCAGGCTCTACGAGCAGTACTTC
CDR3: CASRPAGLAGATRLYEQYF
J: TRBJ2-7
D: TRBD2
V: TRBV27
size: NA

DNA: TGTGCCAGCAGTTTAATGGCGGCCAGCACCGGGGAGCTGTTTTTT
CDR3: CASSLMAASTGELFF
J: TRBJ2-2
D: NA
V: TRBV27
size: NA

DNA: TGTGCCAGCAGCCCATACAGGCGGGGCACTGAAGCTTTCTTT
CDR3: CASSPYRRGTEAFF
J: TRBJ1-1
D: NA
V: TRBV5-6
size: NA

DNA: TGTGCCATCAGCCCAGTTGCAACTAATGAAAAACTGTTTTTT
CDR3: CAISPVATNEKLFF
J: TRBJ1-4
D: NA
V: TRBV10-3
size: NA

DNA: TGTGCCAGCAGCTTCAACACCGGGACAGGCTATGGCTACACCTTC
CDR3: CASSFNTGTGYGYTF
J: TRBJ1-2
D: TRBD1
V: TRBV5-6
size: NA

DNA: TGCAGCGTTGTGGGAGTATCCAGCACAGATACGCAGTATTTT
CDR3: CSVVGVSSTDTQYF
J: TRBJ2-3
D: NA
V: TRBV29-1
size: NA

DNA: TGTGCCAGCAGCCGCGGGGGGATTAGCGGGGAGACCCAGTACTTC
CDR3: CASSRGGISGETQYF
J: TRBJ2-5
D: TRBD2
V: TRBV9
size: NA